This record concerns one T cell receptor beta chain sequence. The method was immunoSEQ multiplex PCR; TCRdb's version includes in-frame clones alone and lacks a portion of them. This sample carries under 80,000 clones, 60% to 80% of them seen once, and the ten largest clones take just over 2.5%. Germline V gene data show CDR1 as SGHNT and CDR2 as YENEEA. The V gene lost 3 bases and the J gene lost 7 bases, with 10 bases spanning the gap. The CDR3 totals 13 residues. These data originate in a study of memory CD4+ T cells and cytomegalovirus serostatus. Single viable CD3+CD4+CD8-CD45RO+ cells were sorted as the memory CD4+ T cells.

The origin of this receptor is an adult in good health and CMV-seropositive. The sequencing input was memory CD4+ T cells from blood. V is TRBV11-3 and J is TRBJ2-1; D is tentatively TRBD1 or TRBD2 (5 bases each). The CDR3 DNA reads TGTGCCAGCAGCTTGGGACGTTTAAATGAGCAGTTCTTC. Translated, it gives CASSLGRLNEQFF.